The entry that follows covers one T cell receptor beta chain sequence. Its antigen is unknown. This record belongs to a study of T cell repertoires in cytomegalovirus infection. Study in general: Used in the study were CMV epitopes, some recently identified and HLA-C-restricted, others well-studied and HLA-B-restricted.

Via MiXCR, TCRdb re-called the reads, giving one row per CDR3 protein. In the table there are approximately 990,000 distinct CDR3 sequences, 30% to 40% of which are singletons. The CDR3 runs to 15 residues. From germline, CDR1 is LNHNV and CDR2 YYDKDF (reference sequence). Trimming pared 0 bases from V and 2 bases from J, leaving 8 bases between. This specimen consisted of cultured CD8+ T cells from PBMCs, obtained from culture after CMV antigen stimulation. This clonotype was obtained from a human donor in good health (CMV status not recorded). Some clones in this sample may be carry-over from other donors' samples. The chain employs TRBV15 and TRBJ1-5; D unresolved. CDR3 residues: CATSRDLSGNQPQHF. Written as DNA, the CDR3 is TGTGCCACCAGCAGAGATCTGAGCGGCAATCAGCCCCAGCATTTT.